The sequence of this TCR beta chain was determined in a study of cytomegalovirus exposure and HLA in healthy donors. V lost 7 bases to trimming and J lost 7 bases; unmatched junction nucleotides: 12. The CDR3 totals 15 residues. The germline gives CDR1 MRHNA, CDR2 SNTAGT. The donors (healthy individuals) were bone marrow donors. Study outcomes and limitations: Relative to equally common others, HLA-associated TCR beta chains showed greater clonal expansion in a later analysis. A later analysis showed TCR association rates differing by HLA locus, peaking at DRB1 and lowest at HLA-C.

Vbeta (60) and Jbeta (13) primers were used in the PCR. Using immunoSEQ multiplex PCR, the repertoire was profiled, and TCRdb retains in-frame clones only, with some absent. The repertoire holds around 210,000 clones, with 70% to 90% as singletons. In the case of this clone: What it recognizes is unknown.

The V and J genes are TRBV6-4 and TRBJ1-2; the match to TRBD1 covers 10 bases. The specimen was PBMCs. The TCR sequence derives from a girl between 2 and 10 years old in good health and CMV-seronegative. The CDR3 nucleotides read TGTGCCAGCAAGCAAGCCGGGACAGGGGTTACTGGCTACACCTTC. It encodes CASKQAGTGVTGYTF.